A single sample is the source of the 7 T cell receptor beta chains below, sequenced in a study of cytomegalovirus exposure and HLA in healthy donors. 13 Jbeta primers and 60 Vbeta primers were used for the PCR. Sequencing was performed with immunoSEQ multiplex PCR; in TCRdb, only in-frame clones are kept and a portion is missing. This table holds tens of thousands of clones, 75% to 80% found once. Sequenced input: PBMCs. These receptors originate from a man in his thirties or forties in good health and CMV-seronegative.

The rearrangement uses TRBV19 and TRBJ2-3; possible D gene TRBD1, 5 bases. The CDR3 contains 15 residues. Germline V gene sequence: CDR1 LNHDA, CDR2 SQIVND (reference sequence). The V gene lost 6 bases and the J gene lost 4 bases, with 17 bases spanning the gap. The CDR3 sequence: CASSWGRGWSDTQYF. The CDR3 bases are TGTGCCAGTAGCTGGGGCCGCGGATGGTCAGATACGCAGTATTTT. The full variable domain, with the rest looked up from reference TRBV19 and TRBJ2-3, is DGGITQSPKYLFRKEGQNVTLSCEQNLNHDAMYWYRQDPGQGLRLIYYSQIVNDFQKGDIAEGYSVSREKKESFPLTVTSAQKNPTAFYLCASSWGRGWSDTQYFGPGTRLTVL.

The chain is built from TRBV28 and TRBJ2-1, with 7 nucleotides matching TRBD2. Unmatched junction bases numbered 7, after V lost 2 bases and J lost 3 bases. The CDR3 runs 16 residues. The germline CDR1 and CDR2 sequences are MDHEN and SYDVKM. As DNA, the CDR3 is TGTGCCAGCAGTTTAGGGGGGGTTAGGGTCTACAATGAGCAGTTCTTC. Amino acids: CASSLGGVRVYNEQFF.

For this clone: One end of the junction is discordant with germline, which a read error may explain. The chain joins TRBV7-6 to TRBJ2-1, with 10 bases fitting TRBD2. Germline V gives CDR1 SGHVS, CDR2 FNYEAQ. CDR3 size: 16 residues. CDR3 bases: TGTGCCAGCAGCCTAGCGAGCGGGAGGGTCTCCAATGAGCAGTTCTTC. It specifies CASSLASGRVSNEQFF. Together with reference TRBV7-6 and TRBJ2-1, the CDR3 gives the full variable domain: GAGVSQSPRYKVTKRGQDVALRCDPISGHVSLYWYRQALGQGPEFLTYFNYEAQQDKSGLPNDRFSAERPEGSISTLTIQRTEQRDSAMYRCASSLASGRVSNEQFFGPGTRLTVL.

The chain combines TRBV6-5 with TRBJ1-4; 9 bases map to TRBD1. This CDR3 has 15 residues. V was clipped by 2 bases and J by 6 bases; unmatched bases: 4. Germline CDR1 and CDR2: MNHEY and SVGAGI. CDR3 in amino acids: CASSYGDRAHEKLFF. The CDR3 DNA sequence: TGTGCCAGCAGTTACGGGGACAGGGCACATGAAAAACTGTTTTTT.

The J gene is TRBJ2-2, the V gene TRBV10-3; D not certain. Trimming stripped 11 bases from V and 4 bases from J, with 11 bases between. CDR1 is ENHRY and CDR2 is SYGVKD in the germline V gene. CDR3 size: 12 residues. The CDR3 loop reads CASARLTGELFF. Written as DNA, the CDR3 is TGTGCCTCCGCGAGGCTCACCGGGGAGCTGTTTTTT.

The DNA for the CDR3 is TGTGCCAGCTCCCCGGTTCGCCCCCTGAACACTGAAGCTTTCTTT. The encoded protein is CASSPVRPLNTEAFF. V and J are TRBV18 and TRBJ1-1; no firm D call. Germline V gene data show CDR1 as KGHSH and CDR2 as LQKENI. This CDR3 spans 15 amino acids. The V end was cut by 6 bases, the J end by 0 bases, with 14 bases between. The full variable domain, rest sourced from reference TRBV18 and TRBJ1-1, is NAGVMQNPRHLVRRRGQEARLRCSPMKGHSHVYWYRQLPEEGLKFMVYLQKENIIDESGMPKERFSAEFPKEGPSILRIQQVVRGDSAAYFCASSPVRPLNTEAFFGQGTRLTVV.

This sequence joins TRBV5-6 and TRBJ2-2; tentative D call: TRBD2 (6 bases). Germline V CDR1 and CDR2: SGHDT, YYEEEE. This CDR3 has 13 residues. Trimming took off 1 base at V and 6 bases at J, with 7 bases between the two ends. The CDR3 loop is CASSLSSAGELFF. CDR3 in DNA: TGTGCCAGCAGCTTGTCTAGCGCCGGGGAGCTGTTTTTT. The entire variable domain, with the rest obtained from reference TRBV5-6 and TRBJ2-2, is as follows: DAGVTQSPTHLIKTRGQQVTLRCSPKSGHDTVSWYQQALGQGPQFIFQYYEEEERQRGNFPDRFSGHQFPNYSSELNVNALLLGDSALYLCASSLSSAGELFFGEGSRLTVL.